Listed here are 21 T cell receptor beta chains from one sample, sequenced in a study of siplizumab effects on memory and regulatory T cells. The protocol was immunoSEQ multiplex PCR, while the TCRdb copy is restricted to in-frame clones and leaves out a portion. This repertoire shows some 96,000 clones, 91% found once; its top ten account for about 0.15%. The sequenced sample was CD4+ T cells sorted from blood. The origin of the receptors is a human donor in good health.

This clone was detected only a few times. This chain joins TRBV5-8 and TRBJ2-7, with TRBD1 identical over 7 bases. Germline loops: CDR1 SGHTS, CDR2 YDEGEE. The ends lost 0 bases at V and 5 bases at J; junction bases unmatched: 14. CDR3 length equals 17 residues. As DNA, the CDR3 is TGTGCCAGCAGCTTGGTTGGCCGGACAGGATTAAGGGACGAGCAGTACTTC. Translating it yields CASSLVGRTGLRDEQYF.

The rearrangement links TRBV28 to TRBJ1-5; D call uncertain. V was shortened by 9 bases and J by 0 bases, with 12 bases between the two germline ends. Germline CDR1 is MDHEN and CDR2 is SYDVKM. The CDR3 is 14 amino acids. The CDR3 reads CASLRANSNQPQHF. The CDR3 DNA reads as TGTGCCAGTCTAAGGGCTAATAGCAATCAGCCCCAGCATTTT.

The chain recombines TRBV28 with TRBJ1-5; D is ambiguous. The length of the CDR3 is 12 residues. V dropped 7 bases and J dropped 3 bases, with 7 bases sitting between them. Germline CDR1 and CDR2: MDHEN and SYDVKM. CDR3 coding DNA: TGTGCCAGCACGTGGGCCAATCAGCCCCAGCATTTT. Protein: CASTWANQPQHF. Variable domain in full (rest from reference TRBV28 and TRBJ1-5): DVKVTQSSRYLVKRTGEKVFLECVQDMDHENMFWYRQDPGLGLRLIYFSYDVKMKEKGDIPEGYSVSREKKERFSLILESASTNQTSMYLCASTWANQPQHFGDGTRLSIL.

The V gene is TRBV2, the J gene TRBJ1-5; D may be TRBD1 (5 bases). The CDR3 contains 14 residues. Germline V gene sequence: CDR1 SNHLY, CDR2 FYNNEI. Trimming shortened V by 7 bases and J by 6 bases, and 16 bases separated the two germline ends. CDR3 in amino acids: CASTPRRGGQPQHF. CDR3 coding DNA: TGTGCCAGCACTCCCCGGAGGGGCGGTCAGCCCCAGCATTTT.

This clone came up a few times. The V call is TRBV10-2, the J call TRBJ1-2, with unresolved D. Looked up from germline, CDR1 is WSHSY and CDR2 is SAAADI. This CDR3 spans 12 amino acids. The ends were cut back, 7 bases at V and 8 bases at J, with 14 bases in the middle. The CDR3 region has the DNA TGCGCCAGCAAGGACTTAACCGGGGGCTACACCTTC. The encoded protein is CASKDLTGGYTF.

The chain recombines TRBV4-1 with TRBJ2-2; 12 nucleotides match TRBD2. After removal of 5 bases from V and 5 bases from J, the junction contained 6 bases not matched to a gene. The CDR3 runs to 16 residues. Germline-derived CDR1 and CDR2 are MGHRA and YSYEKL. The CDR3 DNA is TGCGCCAGCAGCTTCCCTAGCGGGGGGGTAACCGGGGAGCTGTTTTTT. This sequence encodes CASSFPSGGVTGELFF.

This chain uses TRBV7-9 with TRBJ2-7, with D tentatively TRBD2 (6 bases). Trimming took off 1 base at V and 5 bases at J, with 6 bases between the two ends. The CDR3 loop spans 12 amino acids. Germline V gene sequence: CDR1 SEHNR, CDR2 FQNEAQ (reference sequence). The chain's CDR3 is CASSLGGDEQYF. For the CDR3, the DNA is TGTGCCAGCAGCTTAGGGGGGGACGAGCAGTACTTC.

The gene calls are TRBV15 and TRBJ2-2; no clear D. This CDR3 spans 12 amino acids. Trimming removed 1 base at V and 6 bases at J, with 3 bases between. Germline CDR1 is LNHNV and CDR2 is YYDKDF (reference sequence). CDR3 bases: TGTGCCACCAGCAGAGGATCCGGGGAGCTGTTTTTT. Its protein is CATSRGSGELFF.

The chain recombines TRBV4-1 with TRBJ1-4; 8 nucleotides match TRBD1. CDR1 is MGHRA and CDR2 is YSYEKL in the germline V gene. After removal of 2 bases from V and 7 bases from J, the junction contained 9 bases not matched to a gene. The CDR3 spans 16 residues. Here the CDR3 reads CASSQQQGVVREKLFF. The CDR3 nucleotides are TGCGCCAGCAGCCAACAACAGGGGGTGGTTCGTGAAAAACTGTTTTTT.

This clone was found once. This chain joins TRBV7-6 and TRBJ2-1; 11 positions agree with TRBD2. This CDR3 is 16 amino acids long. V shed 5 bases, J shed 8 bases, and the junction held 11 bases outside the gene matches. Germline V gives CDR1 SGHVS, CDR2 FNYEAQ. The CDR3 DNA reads TGTGCCAGCAGCCGGACCGTTAGCGGGGGGGCCGATGAGCAGTTCTTC. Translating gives CASSRTVSGGADEQFF.

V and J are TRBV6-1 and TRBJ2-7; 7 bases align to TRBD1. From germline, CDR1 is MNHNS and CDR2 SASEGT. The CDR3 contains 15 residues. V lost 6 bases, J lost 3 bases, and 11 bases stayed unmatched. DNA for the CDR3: TGTGCCAGCAGAAAGAATTTGGACAGGTTCTACGAGCAGTACTTC. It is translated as CASRKNLDRFYEQYF.

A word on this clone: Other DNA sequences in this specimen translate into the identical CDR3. The CDR3 is CASSLAGGTGELFF. The CDR3 coding sequence is TGTGCCAGCAGCCTAGCGGGGGGTACCGGGGAGCTGTTTTTT. The chain uses TRBV5-6 and TRBJ2-2, with 11 bases matching TRBD2. Per germline, CDR1 SGHDT and CDR2 YYEEEE. Germline trimming cut 4 bases from V and 5 bases from J; bases unmatched to any gene: 1. This CDR3 contains 14 residues. Full variable domain (remainder filled in from reference TRBV5-6 and TRBJ2-2): DAGVTQSPTHLIKTRGQQVTLRCSPKSGHDTVSWYQQALGQGPQFIFQYYEEEERQRGNFPDRFSGHQFPNYSSELNVNALLLGDSALYLCASSLAGGTGELFFGEGSRLTVL.

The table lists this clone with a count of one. The CDR3, as DNA: TGTGCCAGCTCACTTTACGGACAGAACTATGGCTACACCTTC. Translated: CASSLYGQNYGYTF. The chain carries TRBV18 and TRBJ1-2, with a possible D match to TRBD1 (6 bases). The germline CDR1 and CDR2 sequences are KGHSH and LQKENI. CDR3 length equals 14 residues. V was trimmed by 4 bases and J by 2 bases, leaving 11 bases between them.

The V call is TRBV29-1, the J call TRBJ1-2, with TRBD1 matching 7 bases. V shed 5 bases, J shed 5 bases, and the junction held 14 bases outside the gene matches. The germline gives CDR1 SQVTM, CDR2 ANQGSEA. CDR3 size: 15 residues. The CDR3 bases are TGCAGCGTTTTCGGGACAGCCACAAGGCCTTATGGCTACACCTTC. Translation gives CSVFGTATRPYGYTF.

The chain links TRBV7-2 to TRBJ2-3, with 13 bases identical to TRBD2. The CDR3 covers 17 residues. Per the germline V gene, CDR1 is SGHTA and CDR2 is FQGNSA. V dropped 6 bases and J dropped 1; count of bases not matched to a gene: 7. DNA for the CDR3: TGTGCCAGCAGTCGGACTAGCGGGGGAAGCGGCACAGATACGCAGTATTTT. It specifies CASSRTSGGSGTDTQYF.

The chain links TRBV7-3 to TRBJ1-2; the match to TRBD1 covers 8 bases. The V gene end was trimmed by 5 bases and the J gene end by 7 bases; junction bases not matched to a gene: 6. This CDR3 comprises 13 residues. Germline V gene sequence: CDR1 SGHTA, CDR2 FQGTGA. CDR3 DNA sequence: TGTGCCAGCAGCCTAGGACAGGGCGGTGGCTACACCTTC. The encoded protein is CASSLGQGGGYTF.

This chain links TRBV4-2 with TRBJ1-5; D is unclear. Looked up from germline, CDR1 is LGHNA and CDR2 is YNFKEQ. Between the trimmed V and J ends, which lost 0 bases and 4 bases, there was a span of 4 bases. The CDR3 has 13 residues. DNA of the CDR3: TGTGCCAGCAGCCAAGACCCGAATCAGCCCCAGCATTTT. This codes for CASSQDPNQPQHF.

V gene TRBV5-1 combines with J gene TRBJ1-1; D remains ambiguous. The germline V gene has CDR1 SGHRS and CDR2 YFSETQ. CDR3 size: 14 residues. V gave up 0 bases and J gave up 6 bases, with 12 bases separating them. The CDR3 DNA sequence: TGCGCCAGCAGCTTGGCTGTGGGAGACCCTGAAGCTTTCTTT. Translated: CASSLAVGDPEAFF. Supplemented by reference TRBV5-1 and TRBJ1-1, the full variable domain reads KAGVTQTPRYLIKTRGQQVTLSCSPISGHRSVSWYQQTPGQGLQFLFEYFSETQRNKGNFPGRFSGRQFSNSRSEMNVSTLELGDSALYLCASSLAVGDPEAFFGQGTRLTVV.

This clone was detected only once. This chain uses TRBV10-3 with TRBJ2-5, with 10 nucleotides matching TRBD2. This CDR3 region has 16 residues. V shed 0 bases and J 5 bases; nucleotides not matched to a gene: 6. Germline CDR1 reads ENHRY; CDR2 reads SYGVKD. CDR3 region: CAISESASGGPETQYF. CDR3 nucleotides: TGTGCCATCAGTGAGTCGGCTAGCGGGGGTCCGGAGACCCAGTACTTC.

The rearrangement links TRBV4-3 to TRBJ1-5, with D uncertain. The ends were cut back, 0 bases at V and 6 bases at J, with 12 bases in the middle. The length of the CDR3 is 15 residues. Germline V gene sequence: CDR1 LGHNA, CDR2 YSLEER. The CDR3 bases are TGCGCCAGCAGCCAAGATACGGGTGCAAGTCAGCCCCAGCATTTT. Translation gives CASSQDTGASQPQHF.

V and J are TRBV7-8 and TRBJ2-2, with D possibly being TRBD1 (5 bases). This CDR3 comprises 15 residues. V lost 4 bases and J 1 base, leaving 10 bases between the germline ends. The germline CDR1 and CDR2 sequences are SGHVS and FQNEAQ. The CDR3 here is CASSSQRGNTGELFF. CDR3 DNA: TGTGCCAGCAGCTCACAAAGGGGGAACACCGGGGAGCTGTTTTTT.